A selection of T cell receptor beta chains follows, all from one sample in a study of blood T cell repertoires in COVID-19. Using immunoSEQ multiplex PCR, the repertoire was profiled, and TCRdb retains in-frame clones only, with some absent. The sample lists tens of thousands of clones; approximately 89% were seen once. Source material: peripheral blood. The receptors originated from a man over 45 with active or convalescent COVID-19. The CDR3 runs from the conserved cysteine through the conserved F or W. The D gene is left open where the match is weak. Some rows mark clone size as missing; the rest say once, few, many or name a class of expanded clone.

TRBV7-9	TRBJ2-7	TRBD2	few	TGTGCCAGCAGCGCCGCGCGGGGGTCCCCTAGGAGCTCCTACGAGCAGTACTTC	CASSAARGSPRSSYEQYF
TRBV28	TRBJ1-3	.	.	TGTGCCACCAGGGGCGGGGGAAACACCATATATTTT	CATRGGGNTIYF
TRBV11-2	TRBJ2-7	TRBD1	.	TGTGCCAGCAAACGGACAGGGGAGAGCGAGCAGTACTTC	CASKRTGESEQYF
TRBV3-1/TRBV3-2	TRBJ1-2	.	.	TGTGCCAGCAGCCAAGAGGTCCAACTCTATGGCTACACCTTC	CASSQEVQLYGYTF
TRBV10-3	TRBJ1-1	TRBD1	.	TGTGCCATCAGGACAGGGGACGGCACTGAAGCTTTCTTT	CAIRTGDGTEAFF
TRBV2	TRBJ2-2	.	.	TGTGCCAGCAAGGGGCTTACTAACACCGGGGAGCTGTTTTTT	CASKGLTNTGELFF
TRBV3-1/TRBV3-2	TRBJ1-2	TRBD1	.	TGTGCCAGCAGCCAAAGGGGGACAGGGCAGCTCTTCGGCTACACCTTC	CASSQRGTGQLFGYTF
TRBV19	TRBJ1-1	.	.	TGTGCCAGTACCATACCCGGGACACCGAACACTGAAGCTTTCTTT	CASTIPGTPNTEAFF
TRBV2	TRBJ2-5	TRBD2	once	TGTGCCAGCAGTCCCCGGACTAGCGGGGGCCCTAGTATAGAGACCCAGTACTTC	CASSPRTSGGPSIETQYF
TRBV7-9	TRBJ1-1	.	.	TGTGCCAGCACCTGGAGCAGGGGGAACACTGAAGCTTTCTTT	CASTWSRGNTEAFF
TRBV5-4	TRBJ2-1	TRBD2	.	TGTGCCAGCAGCTCTCTAGCGGGGGGCCCTCTAGAGCAGTTCTTC	CASSSLAGGPLEQFF
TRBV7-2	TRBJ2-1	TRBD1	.	TGTGCCAGCAGCTTAGCCGGGACAGCCTACAATGAGCAGTTCTTC	CASSLAGTAYNEQFF
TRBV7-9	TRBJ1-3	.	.	TGTGCCAGCAGCTCCCCAGTTGGAAACACCATATATTTT	CASSSPVGNTIYF
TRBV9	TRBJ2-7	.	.	TGTGCCAGCAGCGCCAGCGGACAGCGGATCTACGAGCAGTACTTC	CASSASGQRIYEQYF
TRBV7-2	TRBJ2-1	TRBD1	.	TGTGCCAGCACCGGACAGGGGATCGCTGAGCAGTTCTTC	CASTGQGIAEQFF
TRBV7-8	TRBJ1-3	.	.	TGTGCCAGCAGCAGCGGGCTCGGTGGAAACACCATATATTTT	CASSSGLGGNTIYF
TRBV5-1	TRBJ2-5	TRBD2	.	TGCGCCAGCAGCTTGGGACTAGACAGCGGGGGACAAGAGACCCAGTACTTC	CASSLGLDSGGQETQYF
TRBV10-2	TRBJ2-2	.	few	TGCGCCAGCCGGGGGTTTGGGACCGGGGAGCTGTTTTTT	CASRGFGTGELFF
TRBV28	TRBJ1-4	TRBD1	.	TGTGCCAGCAGTTTGAAGGGGGCCGGAAAACTGTTTTTT	CASSLKGAGKLFF
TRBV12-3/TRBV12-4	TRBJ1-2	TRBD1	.	TGTGCCAGCAGCTTTGACAGGGACTATGGCTACACCTTC	CASSFDRDYGYTF
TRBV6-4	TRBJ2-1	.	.	TGTGCCAGCAGCCAGAGTTGGCAGGGCTACAATGAGCAGTTCTTC	CASSQSWQGYNEQFF
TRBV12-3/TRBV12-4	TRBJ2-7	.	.	TGTGCCAGCAGTTTAATGGCAGGGCAAGAGCAGTACTTC	CASSLMAGQEQYF
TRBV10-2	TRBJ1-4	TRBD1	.	TGCGCCAGCAGTTTCGGCAGGGGGAATGAAAAACTGTTTTTT	CASSFGRGNEKLFF
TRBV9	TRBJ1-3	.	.	TGTGCCAGCAGCTTTAGTTCGGGTTCGGGAAACACCATATATTTT	CASSFSSGSGNTIYF
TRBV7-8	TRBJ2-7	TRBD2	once	TGTGCCAGCAGCTTCCGGACTAGCGGGTTTTACGAGCAGTACTTC	CASSFRTSGFYEQYF
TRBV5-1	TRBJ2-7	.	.	TGCGCCAGCAGCTTGGAGGCAGGTCTCCCCTACGAGCAGTACTTC	CASSLEAGLPYEQYF
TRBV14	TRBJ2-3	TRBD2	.	TGTGCCAGCAGCCAAGTGGGAGGACTAGCCGGAGATACGCAGTATTTT	CASSQVGGLAGDTQYF
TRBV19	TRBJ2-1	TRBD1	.	TGTGCCAGTAGTTACTTACAGGGGGCGGGTTACAATGAGCAGTTCTTC	CASSYLQGAGYNEQFF
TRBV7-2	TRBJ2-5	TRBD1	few	TGTGCCAGCAGCTTAGATAGGGTCGACAGGGTAGAGACCCAGTACTTC	CASSLDRVDRVETQYF
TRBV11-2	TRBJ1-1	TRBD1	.	TGTGCCAGCAGCTTCGGACAGGGCAACATGAACACTGAAGCTTTCTTT	CASSFGQGNMNTEAFF
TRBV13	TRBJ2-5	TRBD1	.	TGTGCCAGCAGCCCCGCACGACAGGGGAAAGAGACCCAGTACTTC	CASSPARQGKETQYF
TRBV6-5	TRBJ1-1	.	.	TGTGCCAGCAGCAACAGGGAGAACACTGAAGCTTTCTTT	CASSNRENTEAFF
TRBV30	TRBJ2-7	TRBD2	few	TGTGCCTGGAGTACGGACGGGGGGAGAGAGCAGTACTTC	CAWSTDGGREQYF
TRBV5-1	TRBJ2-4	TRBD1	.	TGCGCCAGCAGCTTGTCCGGGGGACAGGGGGCCAAAAACATTCAGTACTTC	CASSLSGGQGAKNIQYF
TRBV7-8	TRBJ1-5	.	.	TGTGCCAGCACCTCCGGGAGGGGGGAGCAGCCCCAGCATTTT	CASTSGRGEQPQHF
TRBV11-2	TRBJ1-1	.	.	TGTGCCAGCAGCTCCAGCACTGAAGCTTTCTTT	CASSSSTEAFF
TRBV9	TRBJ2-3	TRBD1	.	TGTGCCAGCAGCGTAGGGACAGGGTACCCTAGCACAGATACGCAGTATTTT	CASSVGTGYPSTDTQYF
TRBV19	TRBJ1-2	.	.	TGTGCCAGTAGTCACGGGACATCCTATGGCTACACCTTC	CASSHGTSYGYTF
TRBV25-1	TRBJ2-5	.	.	TGTGCCAGCAGTCCACATGGGGCGGAGTTCCAAGAGACCCAGTACTTC	CASSPHGAEFQETQYF
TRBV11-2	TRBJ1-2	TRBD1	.	TGTGCCAGCAGCTTAGGGGACCCCCTACAGGGGGCGGACTATGGCTACACCTTC	CASSLGDPLQGADYGYTF
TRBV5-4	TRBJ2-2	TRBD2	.	TGTGCCAGCAGCTCGGGACTATTGCGGGGGAACACCGGGGAGCTGTTTTTT	CASSSGLLRGNTGELFF
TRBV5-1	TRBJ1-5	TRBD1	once	TGCGCCAGCAGGTCCGGGACAGATAGCAATCAGCCCCAGCATTTT	CASRSGTDSNQPQHF